A single sample gave rise to the 12 T cell receptor beta chains below, sequenced in a study of blood T cell repertoires in COVID-19. Repertoires were generated with immunoSEQ multiplex PCR, while TCRdb's copy carries only in-frame clones and drops some. This sample yields 85,000 to 90,000 clones, of which approximately 85% are seen a single time; roughly 27% belongs to the top ten. Sequenced material: peripheral blood. The receptor set was obtained from a human donor in a cohort sampled during active COVID-19.

CDR3 region: CASSLSSSGNEQFF. The CDR3 nucleotides read TGTGCCAGCAGCTTAAGTTCTAGCGGAAATGAGCAGTTCTTC. The V call is TRBV7-3, the J call TRBJ2-1; 7 nucleotides line up with TRBD2. Per germline, CDR1 SGHTA and CDR2 FQGTGA. The CDR3 is 14 amino acids. V lost 1 base to trimming and J lost 7 bases; unmatched junction nucleotides: 4. Full variable domain (remainder filled in from reference TRBV7-3 and TRBJ2-1): GAGVSQTPSNKVTEKGKYVELRCDPISGHTALYWYRQSLGQGPEFLIYFQGTGAADDSGLPNDRFFAVRPEGSVSTLKIQRTERGDSAVYLCASSLSSSGNEQFFGPGTRLTVL.

The genes are TRBV11-2 and TRBJ1-2, with 9 bases aligning to TRBD1. CDR1 and CDR2 (germline): SGHAT, FQNNGV. The CDR3 spans 14 residues. With V trimmed by 4 bases and J by 2 bases, 2 bases remained unmatched. The CDR3 nucleotides are TGTGCCAGCAGCTCCGGGACAGGGAACTATGGCTACACCTTC. As protein: CASSSGTGNYGYTF.

This sequence joins TRBV6-5 and TRBJ2-5; tentative D call: TRBD2 (6 bases). Germline V gene lookup returns CDR1 MNHEY and CDR2 SVGAGI. The CDR3 covers 15 residues. Trimming took 5 bases from V and 5 from J, leaving 18 bases between them. The DNA of the CDR3 is TGTGCCAGCAGTATGGGCTGGGCAGGGACTGAGACCCAGTACTTC. Protein product: CASSMGWAGTETQYF.

The chain recombines TRBV6-5 with TRBJ1-6, with unresolved D. Trimming left V 6 bases short and J 8 bases short, with 11 bases between. The V gene's germline CDR1 is MNHEY and CDR2 SVGAGI. This CDR3 region has 13 residues. The CDR3 loop is CASRTGRDSPLHF. The CDR3 nucleotides are TGTGCCAGCAGGACCGGGCGGGATTCACCCCTCCACTTT.

CDR3 DNA sequence: TGTGCCAGCAGCTTCCTGACTGGCACAGATACGCAGTATTTT. Translating gives CASSFLTGTDTQYF. The chain recombines TRBV7-6 with TRBJ2-3; no definite D call. V lost 3 bases and J lost 1, with 8 bases in between. The V gene's germline CDR1 is SGHVS and CDR2 FNYEAQ. CDR3 length: 14 amino acids.

V and J are TRBV5-1 and TRBJ2-4; perhaps TRBD1 as D (6 bases). The germline V gene has CDR1 SGHRS and CDR2 YFSETQ. With 2 bases removed from V and 3 bases from J, the gap between germline ends came to 15 bases. The CDR3 spans 16 residues. CDR3 residues: CASSFLGGDGKNIQYF. The CDR3 DNA sequence: TGCGCCAGCAGCTTCCTTGGGGGCGATGGCAAAAACATTCAGTACTTC.

This clone was counted a single time. The V and J genes are TRBV18 and TRBJ1-2; the match to TRBD1 covers 11 bases. The germline CDR1 and CDR2 sequences are KGHSH and LQKENI. This CDR3 is built from 14 residues. Germline trimming cut 4 bases from V and 6 bases from J; bases unmatched to any gene: 4. The CDR3 DNA follows: TGTGCCAGCTCACGAGGACAGGGGGCGGATGGCTACACCTTC. This codes for CASSRGQGADGYTF.

This clone occurred once. The chain employs TRBV4-3 and TRBJ2-7; 13 bases line up with TRBD2. Germline V CDR1 and CDR2: LGHNA, YSLEER. The CDR3 covers 21 residues. Germline trimming cut 1 base from V and 0 bases from J; bases unmatched to any gene: 15. CDR3: CASSQGGGLAGMERSSYEQYF. CDR3 bases: TGCGCCAGCAGCCAAGGGGGGGGACTAGCGGGAATGGAAAGGAGCTCCTACGAGCAGTACTTC.

The rearrangement joins TRBV29-1 to TRBJ1-2, with 8 bases lining up with TRBD1. Germline V gene data show CDR1 as SQVTM and CDR2 as ANQGSEA. CDR3 length equals 12 residues. V shed 4 bases, J shed 8 bases, and the junction held 6 bases outside the gene matches. The CDR3 DNA reads as TGCAGCGTTGGTGGACAGGGAGGCGGCTACACCTTC. This translates into CSVGGQGGGYTF.

This clone was seen a few times. J is TRBJ1-6 and V is TRBV7-2, with D unclear. Germline V gives CDR1 SGHTA, CDR2 FQGNSA. V was trimmed by 1 base and J by 12 bases, leaving 13 bases between them. CDR3 length equals 14 residues. The CDR3 bases are TGTGCCAGCAGCTTAGACGGGTTCGGGGTACCCCTCCACTTT. Protein: CASSLDGFGVPLHF.

The rearrangement uses TRBV7-8 and TRBJ2-7; D ambiguous. This CDR3 comprises 14 residues. V was cut by 1 base and J by 0 bases, with 7 bases left in between. In germline, CDR1 is SGHVS, CDR2 FQNEAQ. CDR3: CASSLDRGSYEQYF. CDR3 sequence (DNA): TGTGCCAGCAGCTTAGATAGAGGCTCCTACGAGCAGTACTTC.

This chain joins TRBV7-2 and TRBJ2-3, with D perhaps TRBD1 (6 bases). In germline, CDR1 is SGHTA, CDR2 FQGNSA. The CDR3 sequence is 14 residues long. Trimming stripped 5 bases from V and 2 bases from J, with 11 bases between. The DNA of the CDR3 is TGTGCCAGCAGCCAGGGACATTCCACAGATACGCAGTATTTT. Translation: CASSQGHSTDTQYF.